The 27 T cell receptor beta chains below were found in one sample sequenced in a study of OX40 agonist ivuxolimab in advanced cancers. Profiled with immunoSEQ multiplex PCR; TCRdb holds only in-frame clones, not every one. Of about 68,000 clones in the sample, approximately 90% were seen once. This material consisted of CD4+ or CD8+ T cells sorted from blood, taken in a trial of the OX40 agonist ivuxolimab. These receptors were collected from an adult with an advanced solid tumor such as melanoma, head and neck, liver or kidney cancer.

CDR3 sequence: CASTLGLSQYF. The CDR3 nucleotides read TGTGCCAGCACCCTGGGACTCTCCCAGTACTTC. The chain is built from TRBV6-5 and TRBJ2-7; possible D gene TRBD2, 6 bases. Trimming cost V 7 bases and J 10 bases, with 14 bases left between them. The CDR3 loop spans 11 amino acids. CDR1 MNHEY and CDR2 SVGAGI come from the germline V gene.

The chain employs TRBV13 and TRBJ2-1; possible D gene TRBD2, 6 bases. The CDR3 length is 14 residues. V lost 5 bases and J lost 0, with 8 bases in between. Germline-derived CDR1 and CDR2 are PRHDT and FYEKMQ (reference sequence). The CDR3 DNA reads as TGTGCCAGCAGCCTCGGGAGCTCCTACAATGAGCAGTTCTTC. It specifies CASSLGSSYNEQFF.

The DNA of the CDR3 is TGTGCCTGGAGCGCAGGGTCGAGGACTGAAGCTTTCTTT. Amino acid sequence: CAWSAGSRTEAFF. The J gene is TRBJ1-1, the V gene TRBV30, with D possibly being TRBD1 (5 bases). CDR3 length: 13 residues. Trimming pared 3 bases from V and 5 bases from J, leaving 13 bases between. From germline, CDR1 is GTSNPN and CDR2 SVGIG (reference sequence).

The chain uses TRBV30 and TRBJ1-1; no clear D. The CDR3 totals 15 residues. CDR1 is GTSNPN and CDR2 is SVGIG in the germline V gene (reference sequence). V was trimmed by 0 bases and J by 4 bases, leaving 15 bases between them. CDR3 in DNA: TGTGCCTGGAGTGTACATTTCGGAGGGAGCACTGAAGCTTTCTTT. This translates into CAWSVHFGGSTEAFF.

V usage is TRBV7-9 and J usage is TRBJ2-2; 8 bases match TRBD1. Germline trimming cut 5 bases from V and 4 bases from J; bases unmatched to any gene: 9. The CDR3 sequence is 16 residues long. The germline V gene encodes CDR1 SEHNR and CDR2 FQNEAQ (reference sequence). The CDR3 DNA reads TGTGCCAGCAGCACGGGGGACAGGATTCCCACCGGGGAGCTGTTTTTT. Translated, it gives CASSTGDRIPTGELFF.

This chain joins TRBV4-1 and TRBJ1-5, with D tentatively TRBD1 (5 bases). The length of the CDR3 is 14 residues. Germline V CDR1 and CDR2: MGHRA, YSYEKL. Trimming cost V 3 bases and J 2 bases, with 8 bases left between them. The CDR3 protein is CASSQQGGNQPQHF. In DNA, the CDR3 is TGCGCCAGCAGCCAGCAGGGAGGCAATCAGCCCCAGCATTTT.

J is TRBJ2-1 and V is TRBV5-8; maybe TRBD2 (5 bases). The CDR3 spans 16 residues. CDR1 and CDR2 (germline): SGHTS, YDEGEE. Trimming stripped 3 bases from V and 0 bases from J, with 13 bases between. The CDR3 bases are TGTGCCAGCAGCTCTAGGACTTTTAGCTCCTACAATGAGCAGTTCTTC. Encoded protein: CASSSRTFSSYNEQFF.

The V and J genes are TRBV7-9 and TRBJ1-4; D might be TRBD1 (5 bases). Germline lookup yields CDR1 SEHNR and CDR2 FQNEAQ (reference sequence). The CDR3 extends over 16 amino acids. V lost 5 bases to trimming and J lost 5 bases, with 18 bases between them. This chain's CDR3 is CASSPDRAGSNEKLFF. The CDR3 nucleotides are TGTGCCAGCAGCCCGGATAGGGCAGGGTCGAATGAAAAACTGTTTTTT.

As for this clone: The junction and the germline gene differ at one end; a read error may be behind it. The chain joins TRBV19 to TRBJ1-2; TRBD1 matches at 11 bases. The CDR3 is 16 amino acids. Germline V gene data show CDR1 as LNHDA and CDR2 as SQIVND (reference sequence). The CDR3 reads CASRIGTGGPEYGYTF. The DNA of the CDR3 is TGTGCCAGTAGGATAGGGACAGGGGGACCGGAATATGGCTACACCTTC.

The gene calls are TRBV28 and TRBJ1-1; no firm D call. CDR3 length: 15 amino acids. The V gene's germline CDR1 is MDHEN and CDR2 SYDVKM. V was shortened by 3 bases and J by 1 base, with 12 bases between the two germline ends. The DNA of the CDR3 is TGTGCCAGCAGTTTCCCGACATATAAGAACACTGAAGCTTTCTTT. This sequence encodes CASSFPTYKNTEAFF.

The chain carries TRBV4-1 and TRBJ1-1; D is ambiguous. The ends were cut back, 1 base at V and 0 bases at J, with 9 bases in the middle. The CDR3 is 15 amino acids. Germline V gene data show CDR1 as MGHRA and CDR2 as YSYEKL. Here the CDR3 reads CASSQAHQMNTEAFF. Here the CDR3 DNA reads TGCGCCAGCAGCCAAGCACATCAAATGAACACTGAAGCTTTCTTT.

The chain links TRBV7-9 to TRBJ2-3, with no clear D. V lost 3 bases to trimming and J lost 3 bases, with 4 bases between them. The CDR3 is 12 residues long. Looked up from germline, CDR1 is SEHNR and CDR2 is FQNEAQ (reference sequence). CDR3 sequence: CASSLLTDTQYF. CDR3 DNA: TGTGCCAGCAGCTTGTTAACAGATACGCAGTATTTT.

CDR3 loop: CASSQDGVTNTEAFF. CDR3 DNA: TGCGCCAGCAGCCAGGACGGTGTCACGAACACTGAAGCTTTCTTT. This chain links TRBV4-3 with TRBJ1-1; no definite D call. V lost 3 bases and J lost 1, with 12 bases in between. This CDR3 has 15 amino acids. Per germline, CDR1 LGHNA and CDR2 YSLEER.

The chain combines TRBV9 with TRBJ2-1, with 10 bases that match TRBD2. The junction had 14 bases not matched to a gene; V was cut back by 3 bases and J by 5 bases. The CDR3 has 18 amino acids. The germline V gene has CDR1 SGDLS and CDR2 YYNGEE. CDR3: CASSGPNPLAGLHNEQFF. CDR3 coding DNA: TGTGCCAGCAGCGGGCCCAACCCACTAGCGGGGCTCCACAATGAGCAGTTCTTC.

V is TRBV6-6 and J is TRBJ2-1; D perhaps matches TRBD1 (5 bases). The V end lost 3 bases, the J end lost 7 bases, and 13 bases lay between the germline ends. This CDR3 spans 14 amino acids. The germline gives CDR1 MNHNY, CDR2 SVGAGI (reference sequence). The CDR3 reads CASSYYSRDNEQFF. CDR3 sequence (DNA): TGTGCCAGCAGTTATTATTCCAGGGATAATGAGCAGTTCTTC.

This sequence joins TRBV29-1 and TRBJ2-5; 7 bases align to TRBD1. The end of the DNA fits TRBJ2-7 better, so the J call may be wrong. This CDR3 spans 13 amino acids. In germline, CDR1 is SQVTM, CDR2 ANQGSEA. As DNA, the CDR3 is TGCAGCGTTTCGAGACAGGGTGGCCACGAGCAGTACTTC. Translated: CSVSRQGGHEQYF.

CDR3 DNA sequence: TGTGCCAGCAGTTTATCATGGGGCAGCGTTAACTATGGCTACACCTTC. Translating gives CASSLSWGSVNYGYTF. This rearrangement joins TRBV27 to TRBJ1-2, with D possibly TRBD1 on 5 matching bases. The CDR3 contains 16 residues. Per germline, CDR1 MNHEY and CDR2 SMNVEV (reference sequence). Between the trimmed V and J ends, which lost 0 bases and 1 base, there was a span of 12 bases.

The chain uses TRBV28 and TRBJ2-7; 8 bases agree with TRBD2. The CDR3 has 16 amino acids. The V gene end was trimmed by 3 bases and the J gene end by 3 bases; junction bases not matched to a gene: 10. CDR1 and CDR2 (germline): MDHEN, SYDVKM. The CDR3 reads CASSLPTSGGGYEQYF. In DNA, the CDR3 is TGTGCCAGCAGTTTGCCCACTAGCGGAGGAGGCTACGAGCAGTACTTC.

This chain joins TRBV6-9 and TRBJ1-1; TRBD1 agrees at 12 bases. The J segment lost 3 bases and the V segment lost 6 bases, leaving 5 bases of the junction unmatched. CDR1 is MNHGY, CDR2 SVAAGI, per germline. The CDR3 covers 15 residues. The CDR3 loop reads CASSGTGGEDTEAFF. The CDR3 nucleotides read TGTGCCAGCAGCGGGACAGGGGGCGAAGACACTGAAGCTTTCTTT.

The chain recombines TRBV11-2 with TRBJ2-7, with D possibly matching TRBD2 (5 bases). The CDR3 is 13 amino acids. CDR1 is SGHAT and CDR2 is FQNNGV in the germline V gene. V lost 1 base to trimming and J lost 4 bases, with 8 bases between them. The CDR3 protein is CASSLGGLYEQYF. CDR3 nucleotide sequence: TGTGCCAGCAGCTTAGGAGGGTTATACGAGCAGTACTTC.

J is TRBJ2-3 and V is TRBV7-3; perhaps TRBD2 as D (6 bases). Germline CDR1 SGHTA, CDR2 FQGTGA. V lost 1 base and J 1 base, leaving 12 bases between the germline ends. The CDR3 loop spans 16 amino acids. CDR3 loop: CASSLMGGGGTDTQYF. The CDR3 nucleotides read TGTGCCAGCAGCTTAATGGGAGGAGGAGGCACAGATACGCAGTATTTT. Using reference TRBV7-3 and TRBJ2-3 for the parts outside the CDR3, the full variable domain is GAGVSQTPSNKVTEKGKYVELRCDPISGHTALYWYRQSLGQGPEFLIYFQGTGAADDSGLPNDRFFAVRPEGSVSTLKIQRTERGDSAVYLCASSLMGGGGTDTQYFGPGTRLTVL.

V usage is TRBV19 and J usage is TRBJ1-1; D not certain. The CDR3 is made up of 13 amino acids. Germline V gives CDR1 LNHDA, CDR2 SQIVND (reference sequence). Trimming pared 1 base from V and 1 base from J, leaving 4 bases between. The CDR3 DNA reads TGTGCCAGTAGTATAGGCTGGAACACTGAAGCTTTCTTT. Encoded protein: CASSIGWNTEAFF.

The J gene is TRBJ2-7, the V gene TRBV7-3; D may be TRBD1 (6 bases). The CDR3 has 13 amino acids. CDR1 and CDR2 from the germline V gene are SGHTA and FQGTGA. The V and J ends lost 6 bases and 4 bases respectively, with 13 bases between them. For the CDR3, the DNA is TGTGCCAGCAGTTTCAATCAGGGGTACGAGCAGTACTTC. Translation gives CASSFNQGYEQYF.

DNA for the CDR3: TGTGCCAGCAGCCCAATAGACAGGGGCGCCAACTACGAGCAGTACTTC. This gives the protein CASSPIDRGANYEQYF. The chain employs TRBV4-2 and TRBJ2-7, with TRBD1 identical over 8 bases. The junction had 11 bases not matched to a gene; V was cut back by 4 bases and J by 3 bases. From germline, CDR1 is LGHNA and CDR2 YNFKEQ. The CDR3 is 16 amino acids.

The chain has TRBV19 and TRBJ2-1; a possible D gene is TRBD1 (5 bases). From germline, CDR1 is LNHDA and CDR2 SQIVND (reference sequence). Trimming took off 3 bases at V and 7 bases at J, with 16 bases between the two ends. The CDR3 covers 15 residues. The CDR3 bases are TGTGCCAGTAGTATCGCAGGGCCCCACCTGAATGAGCAGTTCTTC. Translating gives CASSIAGPHLNEQFF.

The chain uses TRBV28 and TRBJ1-1, with D perhaps matching TRBD1 (6 bases). Deletions cut 5 bases from V and 8 bases from J, with 18 bases between. The CDR3 extends over 14 amino acids. Germline V CDR1 and CDR2: MDHEN, SYDVKM. The CDR3 is CASSPYTDGTEAFF. CDR3 coding DNA: TGTGCCAGCAGTCCTTATACCGACGGGACAGAAGCTTTCTTT.

Only a few counts were recorded for this clone. This chain links TRBV28 with TRBJ2-7, with D possibly matching TRBD2 (5 bases). V lost 10 bases to trimming and J lost 6 bases, with 19 bases between them. Germline CDR1 MDHEN, CDR2 SYDVKM. CDR3 size: 13 residues. The CDR3 DNA follows: TGTGCCACCATCGAGGTGGGAGTAGGCGAGCAGTACTTC. Its protein is CATIEVGVGEQYF.